The clone carrying this T cell receptor beta chain has ten or more counts. This entry belongs to a study of T-cell reconstitution after alpha-beta-depleted transplantation in children. V dropped 5 bases and J dropped 2; count of bases not matched to a gene: 4. The CDR3 sequence is 15 residues long. CDR1 SEHNR and CDR2 FQNEAQ come from the germline V gene (reference sequence). TCRbeta library preparation incorporated unique molecular identifiers. MiXCR, run by TCRdb on the PCR reads, gives a single entry per CDR3 protein. The table shows just under 250,000 distinct CDR3 sequences, with over 20% occurring only once.

The sequence was collected from a girl aged 2 to 10 with Fanconi anemia, due to receive a stem cell transplant. The chain couples TRBV7-9 to TRBJ2-2; 8 positions match TRBD2. The material sequenced was PBMCs, taken before TCRalphabeta/CD19-depleted stem cell transplant. Here the CDR3 reads CASSTTSDNTGELFF. In nucleotides, the CDR3 is TGTGCCAGCAGCACGACTAGCGACAACACCGGGGAGCTGTTTTTT.